Listed here are 8 T cell receptor beta chains from one sample, sequenced in a study of T-cell reconstitution after alpha-beta-depleted transplantation in children. Unique molecular identifiers were used to barcode this TCRbeta library. TCRdb re-called the PCR reads through MiXCR, storing one row per CDR3 protein. Altogether about 980,000 distinct CDR3 sequences are present, about 29% being singletons, with the ten largest covering roughly 28%. Sequenced here: PBMCs, mostly from graft donor cells, sampled 360 days after TCRalphabeta/CD19-depleted stem cell transplant. These receptors were obtained from a boy in the first two years of life who had a stem cell transplant for SCID, so the T cells may come from the graft donor.

This clonotype has more than one count but fewer than ten. This sequence joins TRBV5-1 and TRBJ1-5; the match to TRBD1 covers 8 bases. This CDR3 comprises 13 residues. Germline V gene data show CDR1 as SGHRS and CDR2 as YFSETQ. V was pared by 4 bases and J by 5 bases, with 2 bases of the junction left unmatched. The CDR3 sequence: CASSPTGDQPQHF. The CDR3 coding sequence is TGCGCCAGCAGCCCGACAGGGGATCAGCCCCAGCATTTT.

The chain couples TRBV20-1 to TRBJ2-1; tentative D call: TRBD2 (6 bases). In germline, CDR1 is DFQATT, CDR2 SNEGSKA (reference sequence). Between the trimmed V and J ends, which lost 3 bases and 0 bases, there was a span of 9 bases. This CDR3 region has 14 residues. The CDR3: CSARGRFSYNEQFF. The CDR3 bases are TGCAGTGCTAGGGGGAGGTTCTCCTACAATGAGCAGTTCTTC.

The rearrangement links TRBV28 to TRBJ1-1; D is possibly TRBD1 (5 bases). V was pared by 3 bases and J by 3 bases, with 14 bases between. CDR1 is MDHEN, CDR2 SYDVKM, per germline. The CDR3 contains 15 residues. The DNA for the CDR3 is TGTGCCAGCAGTTTGGGGGGGGTTGGGGACACTGAAGCTTTCTTT. It translates to CASSLGGVGDTEAFF.

V gene TRBV7-7 combines with J gene TRBJ2-3; 7 bases are shared with TRBD2. This CDR3 spans 15 amino acids. V lost 1 base to trimming and J lost 6 bases; unmatched junction nucleotides: 7. Germline CDR1 reads SSHAT; CDR2 reads FNYEAQ (reference sequence). The CDR3: CASSLGHGGSDTQYF. In DNA, the CDR3 is TGTGCCAGCAGCTTAGGGCACGGGGGGAGCGATACGCAGTATTTT. Based on the CDR3 plus reference TRBV7-7 and TRBJ2-3, the full variable domain is GAGVSQSPRYKVTKRGQDVTLRCDPISSHATLYWYQQALGQGPEFLTYFNYEAQPDKSGLPSDRFSAERPEGSISTLTIQRTEQRDSAMYRCASSLGHGGSDTQYFGPGTRLTVL.

This clonotype was detected a few times. The V gene is TRBV12-3 or TRBV12-4, the J gene TRBJ2-3, with 10 bases matching TRBD2. The CDR3 covers 17 residues. Unmatched junction bases numbered 11, after V lost 4 bases and J lost 4 bases. The CDR3 reads CASSSPLLAGNADTQYF. CDR3 DNA sequence: TGTGCCAGCAGTTCCCCCTTACTAGCGGGGAATGCAGATACGCAGTATTTT.

The chain carries TRBV12-3 or TRBV12-4 and TRBJ2-5, with 8 nucleotides matching TRBD1. The CDR3 is 15 amino acids. V dropped 3 bases and J dropped 4; count of bases not matched to a gene: 7. CDR3 sequence: CASSFDRGWGETQYF. The CDR3 region has the DNA TGTGCCAGCAGTTTTGACAGGGGATGGGGAGAGACCCAGTACTTC.

About this clonotype: The junction differs from germline at one of its ends, possibly a read error. This rearrangement joins TRBV7-9 to TRBJ1-1, with TRBD1 matching over 7 bases. This CDR3 is 11 amino acids long. The V gene's germline CDR1 is SEHNR and CDR2 FQNEAQ (reference sequence). The DNA of the CDR3 is TGTGCCAGCAGCTTAGCAGGAACAGGGGTCTTT. It yields the protein CASSLAGTGVF.

The chain links TRBV21-1 to TRBJ2-4; the table names TRBD1, a call not compared with the DNA. TRBV21-1 counts as a pseudogene. The CDR3 has 15 amino acids. CDR3 nucleotides: TGTGCACCGTTCGCTTCCTGGGGGGCCAAAAACATTCAGTACTTC. Its translation: CAPFASWGAKNIQYF.